The 24 T cell receptor beta chains listed next were all sequenced from one sample in a study of technical replicates of blood from a few donors. TCRdb's table, derived via immunoSEQ multiplex PCR, lists solely in-frame clones and lacks some. Of around 79,000 clones listed, around 94% are singletons. Sequenced sample: T cells isolated from PBMCs. All receptors come from a human donor in good health.

The gene calls are TRBV15 and TRBJ2-3, with TRBD2 matching 8 bases. V shed 4 bases and J 0 bases; nucleotides not matched to a gene: 3. Germline-derived CDR1 and CDR2 are LNHNV and YYDKDF (reference sequence). The length of the CDR3 is 15 residues. The CDR3 region has the DNA TGTGCCACCAGCATAGCTAGCGGGAGCACAGATACGCAGTATTTT. Its translation is CATSIASGSTDTQYF.

The gene calls are TRBV18 and TRBJ2-7; 12 nucleotides agree with TRBD1. CDR1 is KGHSH and CDR2 is LQKENI in the germline V gene. CDR3 length equals 21 residues. The J segment lost 2 bases and the V segment lost 3 bases, leaving 20 bases of the junction unmatched. Here the CDR3 reads CASSPRLLGTGGEGSAYEQYF. Here the CDR3 DNA reads TGTGCCAGCTCACCCCGTCTTCTCGGGACAGGGGGCGAGGGTTCAGCCTACGAGCAGTACTTC. The full variable domain, completed using reference TRBV18 and TRBJ2-7, is NAGVMQNPRHLVRRRGQEARLRCSPMKGHSHVYWYRQLPEEGLKFMVYLQKENIIDESGMPKERFSAEFPKEGPSILRIQQVVRGDSAAYFCASSPRLLGTGGEGSAYEQYFGPGTRLTVT.

This clone showed up just once. V usage is TRBV5-6 and J usage is TRBJ2-1; perhaps TRBD1 as D (5 bases). Germline CDR1 SGHDT, CDR2 YYEEEE. V shed 3 bases and J shed 4 bases, with 14 bases lying between them. The CDR3 is made up of 15 amino acids. The CDR3 spells CASSWARQTYNEQFF. CDR3 nucleotide sequence: TGTGCCAGCAGCTGGGCCAGACAGACATACAATGAGCAGTTCTTC.

This chain joins TRBV19 and TRBJ2-7; TRBD2 agrees at 12 bases. The CDR3 has 15 residues. Germline CDR1 reads LNHDA; CDR2 reads SQIVND (reference sequence). The V segment lost 4 bases and the J segment 2 bases; nucleotides outside the gene matches: 3. The CDR3 spells CASSTSSGRAYEQYF. Here the CDR3 DNA reads TGTGCCAGTAGTACTTCTAGCGGGAGGGCCTACGAGCAGTACTTC. Supplemented by reference TRBV19 and TRBJ2-7, the full variable domain reads DGGITQSPKYLFRKEGQNVTLSCEQNLNHDAMYWYRQDPGQGLRLIYYSQIVNDFQKGDIAEGYSVSREKKESFPLTVTSAQKNPTAFYLCASSTSSGRAYEQYFGPGTRLTVT.

This chain uses TRBV9 with TRBJ2-2; the match to TRBD2 covers 8 bases. V shed 3 bases, J shed 6 bases, and the junction held 4 bases outside the gene matches. The CDR3 is made up of 14 amino acids. CDR1 and CDR2 (germline): SGDLS, YYNGEE. The CDR3 loop reads CASSARGGSGELFF. CDR3 nucleotide sequence: TGTGCCAGCAGCGCCCGGGGGGGATCCGGGGAGCTGTTTTTT.

The gene calls are TRBV19 and TRBJ2-1, with 11 bases that match TRBD2. The germline V gene has CDR1 LNHDA and CDR2 SQIVND (reference sequence). The length of the CDR3 is 16 residues. V dropped 4 bases and J dropped 2; count of bases not matched to a gene: 4. Here the CDR3 DNA reads TGTGCCAGTAGTAGCTCGGGACTAGCGGCCTACAATGAGCAGTTCTTC. Its protein product is CASSSSGLAAYNEQFF. Looking up the rest from reference TRBV19 and TRBJ2-1 gives the full variable domain: DGGITQSPKYLFRKEGQNVTLSCEQNLNHDAMYWYRQDPGQGLRLIYYSQIVNDFQKGDIAEGYSVSREKKESFPLTVTSAQKNPTAFYLCASSSSGLAAYNEQFFGPGTRLTVL.

The genes are TRBV25-1 and TRBJ2-7; 8 bases map to TRBD1. The CDR3 extends over 14 amino acids. The ends lost 4 bases at V and 3 bases at J; junction bases unmatched: 5. Germline loops: CDR1 MGHDK, CDR2 SYGVNS. CDR3 nucleotide sequence: TGTGCCAGCAGTGGTCTGGGACAGGACTACGAGCAGTACTTC. Encoded protein: CASSGLGQDYEQYF.

J is TRBJ1-2 and V is TRBV6-6; D is undetermined. Trimming cost V 5 bases and J 4 bases, with 14 bases left between them. The CDR3 is 14 residues long. Germline V gene lookup returns CDR1 MNHNY and CDR2 SVGAGI (reference sequence). CDR3 loop: CASSRQEFPYGYTF. DNA of the CDR3: TGTGCCAGCAGTCGGCAGGAATTTCCCTATGGCTACACCTTC.

J is TRBJ2-1 and V is TRBV28; D not resolved. The CDR3 consists of 15 residues. Trimming shortened V by 3 bases and J by 0 bases, and 9 bases separated the two germline ends. Germline V gene lookup returns CDR1 MDHEN and CDR2 SYDVKM. The CDR3 DNA sequence: TGTGCCAGCAGTTTTTCTCTAAACTCCTACAATGAGCAGTTCTTC. Amino acid sequence: CASSFSLNSYNEQFF.

The chain uses TRBV28 and TRBJ1-4; the D gene is possibly TRBD1 (6 bases). CDR3 size: 15 residues. CDR1 and CDR2 from the germline V gene are MDHEN and SYDVKM. V shed 10 bases and J shed 0 bases, with 15 bases lying between them. The DNA of the CDR3 is TGTGCCATCATGGACAGCCCTTCAACTAATGAAAAACTGTTTTTT. Translated: CAIMDSPSTNEKLFF.

The V call is TRBV29-1, the J call TRBJ2-1; 7 bases match TRBD1. The CDR3 contains 13 residues. V dropped 4 bases and J dropped 6; count of bases not matched to a gene: 6. The germline V gene encodes CDR1 SQVTM and CDR2 ANQGSEA. The CDR3 loop is CSVVGGYGNEQFF. Here the CDR3 DNA reads TGCAGCGTTGTAGGGGGCTATGGCAATGAGCAGTTCTTC.

The chain employs TRBV14 and TRBJ2-7; D is perhaps TRBD2 (6 bases). Trimming removed 0 bases from V and 7 bases from J, with 10 bases in between. The CDR3 has 13 amino acids. CDR1 and CDR2 from the germline V gene are SGHDN and FVKESK. Here the CDR3 reads CASSQDSGREQYF. The DNA of the CDR3 is TGTGCCAGCAGCCAAGACAGCGGGCGGGAGCAGTACTTC. Using reference TRBV14 and TRBJ2-7 for the parts outside the CDR3, the full variable domain is EAGVTQFPSHSVIEKGQTVTLRCDPISGHDNLYWYRRVMGKEIKFLLHFVKESKQDESGMPNNRFLAERTGGTYSTLKVQPAELEDSGVYFCASSQDSGREQYFGPGTRLTVT.

The chain employs TRBV5-1 and TRBJ2-1, with a tentative D call TRBD2 (5 bases). Looked up from germline, CDR1 is SGHRS and CDR2 is YFSETQ. Trimming removed 1 base at V and 6 bases at J, with 14 bases between. This CDR3 spans 15 amino acids. DNA of the CDR3: TGCGCCAGCAGCTTGACGGCGGGTCCTGGCAATGAGCAGTTCTTC. Translated, it gives CASSLTAGPGNEQFF.

The V and J genes are TRBV5-1 and TRBJ2-7; TRBD1 matches 10 bases. The V and J ends lost 4 bases and 0 bases, in that order; junction bases with no gene match: 4. Germline values: CDR1 SGHRS, CDR2 YFSETQ. The length of the CDR3 is 15 residues. The CDR3 sequence: CASSARDRGSYEQYF. The CDR3 region has the DNA TGCGCCAGCAGCGCTCGGGACAGGGGCTCCTACGAGCAGTACTTC.

J is TRBJ1-5 and V is TRBV2; no firm D call. CDR3 length: 15 residues. V was shortened by 3 bases and J by 2 bases, with 11 bases between the two germline ends. From germline, CDR1 is SNHLY and CDR2 FYNNEI. The CDR3 DNA is TGTGCCAGCAGTGAGCCACCTGGAGGCAATCAGCCCCAGCATTTT. It is translated as CASSEPPGGNQPQHF.

V usage is TRBV19 and J usage is TRBJ2-3, with 14 bases fitting TRBD2. The V gene's germline CDR1 is LNHDA and CDR2 SQIVND (reference sequence). The CDR3 is made up of 15 amino acids. V dropped 4 bases and J dropped 11; count of bases not matched to a gene: 8. The CDR3: CASSRGTSGSSRQYF. The CDR3 nucleotides read TGTGCCAGTAGTAGGGGGACTAGCGGGAGTTCGCGGCAGTATTTT.

About this clone itself: The germline gene is not matched at one end of the junction; a read error may be the cause. The V gene is TRBV27, the J gene TRBJ2-3, with D perhaps matching TRBD1 (6 bases). CDR3 size: 17 residues. The germline V gene has CDR1 MNHEY and CDR2 SMNVEV (reference sequence). In DNA form, the CDR3 reads TGTGCCAGCAGTTCCACCCTAACAGGGAGTTCAGCAGATATGCAGTATTTT. Protein: CASSSTLTGSSADMQYF.

The chain employs TRBV7-8 and TRBJ1-1; no reliable D call. This CDR3 has 14 residues. Germline loops: CDR1 SGHVS, CDR2 FQNEAQ. The germline V and J ends were trimmed by 5 bases and 1 base, with 11 bases remaining between them. The CDR3 protein is CASSPRDKNTEAFF. For the CDR3, the DNA is TGTGCCAGCAGCCCCCGAGACAAGAACACTGAAGCTTTCTTT.

Comments on this clone: The same CDR3 also results from other DNA sequences found in this sample. J is TRBJ2-5 and V is TRBV5-1, with TRBD2 matching 11 bases. The CDR3 length is 14 residues. V trimming: 4 bases; J trimming: 1 base; junction bases outside the gene matches: 0. Germline V gene sequence: CDR1 SGHRS, CDR2 YFSETQ. The CDR3 DNA follows: TGCGCCAGCAGCCTAGCGGGAGGCCAAGAGACCCAGTACTTC. Its translation is CASSLAGGQETQYF.

The chain is built from TRBV4-1 and TRBJ1-4, with 10 bases fitting TRBD1. Germline CDR1 and CDR2: MGHRA and YSYEKL. The ends lost 4 bases at V and 4 bases at J; junction bases unmatched: 3. The CDR3 totals 15 residues. CDR3 amino acids: CASSPGQGLNEKLFF. CDR3 DNA: TGCGCCAGCAGCCCGGGACAGGGGCTTAATGAAAAACTGTTTTTT.

The J gene is TRBJ2-7, the V gene TRBV2; D is perhaps TRBD2 (7 bases). The CDR3 totals 14 residues. Trimming took 8 bases from V and 5 from J, leaving 19 bases between them. Germline CDR1 is SNHLY and CDR2 is FYNNEI. The CDR3 DNA sequence: TGTGCCAGCGTGGGGGCGGGAGTACGCAACGAGCAGTACTTC. Residues: CASVGAGVRNEQYF.

V and J are TRBV7-2 and TRBJ2-7; TRBD1 matches 9 bases. The germline CDR1 and CDR2 sequences are SGHTA and FQGNSA. The V segment lost 7 bases and the J segment 1 base; nucleotides outside the gene matches: 5. This CDR3 contains 14 residues. The CDR3 protein is CASTPGTGSYEQYF. CDR3 nucleotides: TGTGCCAGCACCCCAGGGACAGGGTCCTACGAGCAGTACTTC.

V gene TRBV6-4 combines with J gene TRBJ2-2; D is unclear. CDR1 and CDR2 from the germline V gene are MRHNA and SNTAGT. CDR3 length equals 14 residues. V was pared by 6 bases and J by 0 bases, with 8 bases between. The DNA of the CDR3 is TGTGCCAGCAGCCGACTGTCGAACACCGGGGAGCTGTTTTTT. Translating it yields CASSRLSNTGELFF.

This clone came up once. This rearrangement joins TRBV14 to TRBJ1-2; D perhaps matches TRBD1 (5 bases). Per the germline V gene, CDR1 is SGHDN and CDR2 is FVKESK. The CDR3 has 13 amino acids. With 4 bases removed from V and 2 bases from J, the gap between germline ends came to 8 bases. The CDR3 DNA follows: TGTGCCAGCAGCCCTCGACAGAACTATGGCTACACCTTC. It translates to CASSPRQNYGYTF.